The 23 T cell receptor beta chains given below trace back to one sample, sequenced in a study of blood T cell repertoires in COVID-19. Measured with immunoSEQ multiplex PCR; TCRdb has only the in-frame clones, and not every one. The sample contains 25,000 to 35,000 clones, roughly nine tenths of which appear only once. Sequenced input: peripheral blood. The receptor source for this set is a human donor with active COVID-19. The donor label of this sample is uncertain.

The chain combines TRBV9 with TRBJ1-1; D may be TRBD1 (6 bases). The CDR3 runs to 14 residues. Trimming pared 0 bases from V and 7 bases from J, leaving 13 bases between. The germline V gene encodes CDR1 SGDLS and CDR2 YYNGEE. The CDR3 region is CASSVVTGSDEAFF. CDR3 bases: TGTGCCAGCAGCGTAGTTACAGGGTCGGATGAAGCTTTCTTT.

The chain links TRBV5-4 to TRBJ2-2; 15 positions match TRBD2. V was pared by 4 bases and J by 7 bases, with 5 bases of the junction left unmatched. Germline lookup yields CDR1 SGHNT and CDR2 YYREEE (reference sequence). There are 16 residues in the CDR3. CDR3 residues: CASSAGLAGGVGELFF. The DNA for the CDR3 is TGTGCCAGCAGCGCGGGACTAGCGGGGGGCGTCGGGGAGCTGTTTTTT.

The chain is built from TRBV11-2 and TRBJ2-3; 12 bases match TRBD2. V was pared by 5 bases and J by 2 bases, with 11 bases of the junction left unmatched. The CDR3 extends over 18 amino acids. From germline, CDR1 is SGHAT and CDR2 FQNNGV. The CDR3 loop reads CASSPETGTSGSTDTQYF. The CDR3, as DNA: TGTGCCAGCAGCCCGGAGACGGGGACTAGCGGGTCCACAGATACGCAGTATTTT.

The gene calls are TRBV6-6 and TRBJ2-7, with 11 bases matching TRBD1. The length of the CDR3 is 15 residues. Unmatched junction bases numbered 0, after V lost 0 bases and J lost 2 bases. Germline lookup yields CDR1 MNHNY and CDR2 SVGAGI (reference sequence). The CDR3, as DNA: TGTGCCAGCAGTTACTCGGGACAGGGGGCCTACGAGCAGTACTTC. It is translated as CASSYSGQGAYEQYF.

This chain uses TRBV5-4 with TRBJ2-2; D not resolved. The CDR3 consists of 15 residues. From germline, CDR1 is SGHNT and CDR2 YYREEE (reference sequence). Trimming stripped 0 bases from V and 2 bases from J, with 8 bases between. In DNA form, the CDR3 reads TGTGCCAGCAGCTTGGGTCAGTCAAACACCGGGGAGCTGTTTTTT. Residues: CASSLGQSNTGELFF.

V usage is TRBV2 and J usage is TRBJ2-2, with TRBD1 as a possible D gene (6 bases). Between the trimmed V and J ends, which lost 9 bases and 1 base, there was a span of 15 bases. Germline assignment: CDR1 SNHLY and CDR2 FYNNEI. This CDR3 spans 15 amino acids. CDR3 region: CARHRDLLNTGELFF. In nucleotides, the CDR3 is TGTGCCAGACACAGGGATCTCCTGAACACCGGGGAGCTGTTTTTT.

Written as DNA, the CDR3 is TGTGCCAGCAGTTACTTTGAGGGCCCCTATGGCTACACCTTC. Its protein is CASSYFEGPYGYTF. The chain employs TRBV6-2 or TRBV6-3 and TRBJ1-2; no definite D call. V shed 1 base and J shed 4 bases, with 10 bases lying between them. Germline-derived CDR1 and CDR2 are MNHEY and SVGEGT. The CDR3 contains 14 residues.

The chain employs TRBV3-1 (or the pseudogene TRBV3-2) and TRBJ2-3, with D perhaps matching TRBD2 (5 bases). Deletions cut 0 bases from V and 3 bases from J, with 10 bases between. CDR3 length: 15 amino acids. Germline assignment: CDR1 LGHDT and CDR2 YNNKEL (reference sequence). CDR3 in amino acids: CASSQEPGWTDTQYF. Written as DNA, the CDR3 is TGTGCCAGCAGCCAAGAACCGGGGTGGACAGATACGCAGTATTTT.

The chain employs TRBV9 and TRBJ1-6; 9 nucleotides align to TRBD1. The length of the CDR3 is 14 residues. V lost 3 bases and J lost 7; bases outside the gene matches: 2. Germline V gene data show CDR1 as SGDLS and CDR2 as YYNGEE. CDR3: CASSGQGGNSPLHF. The CDR3 DNA reads as TGTGCCAGCAGCGGACAGGGGGGCAATTCACCCCTCCACTTT.

The chain's CDR3 is CAWSSRVGELFF. The CDR3 DNA follows: TGTGCCTGGAGTTCCCGTGTAGGGGAGCTGTTTTTT. V and J are TRBV30 and TRBJ2-2, with D unresolved. The germline V and J ends were trimmed by 2 bases and 8 bases, with 9 bases remaining between them. This CDR3 spans 12 amino acids. The germline V gene has CDR1 GTSNPN and CDR2 SVGIG (reference sequence).

This clone was picked up one time. The V gene is TRBV18, the J gene TRBJ1-2; 8 bases line up with TRBD1. Germline values: CDR1 KGHSH, CDR2 LQKENI. Trimming removed 6 bases from V and 4 bases from J; junction bases left unmatched: 7. This CDR3 spans 14 amino acids. The CDR3 region has the DNA TGTGCCAGCTCGCAGACAGGGGAGGGCTATGGCTACACCTTC. It is translated as CASSQTGEGYGYTF.

The V and J genes are TRBV9 and TRBJ2-2, with 8 bases fitting TRBD2. Trimming at V came to 6 bases and at J to 6 bases, leaving 10 bases not matched to a gene. Germline CDR1 reads SGDLS; CDR2 reads YYNGEE. This CDR3 has 15 residues. CDR3 protein: CASTRGGTFAGELFF. CDR3 sequence (DNA): TGTGCCAGCACCCGGGGGGGGACGTTCGCCGGGGAGCTGTTTTTT.

J is TRBJ1-6 and V is TRBV9; D is undetermined. Germline lookup yields CDR1 SGDLS and CDR2 YYNGEE. This CDR3 is built from 15 residues. Trimming left V 0 bases short and J 5 bases short, with 9 bases between. The CDR3 spells CASSVGGLHNSPLHF. The CDR3 coding sequence is TGTGCCAGCAGCGTAGGTGGCCTCCATAATTCACCCCTCCACTTT.

The V and J genes are TRBV9 and TRBJ2-7; TRBD1 aligns across 10 bases. Trimming took 0 bases from V and 4 from J; bases not matched to a gene: 4. CDR3 size: 15 residues. CDR1 SGDLS and CDR2 YYNGEE come from the germline V gene. This CDR3 reads CASSVEPGQGYEQYF. The CDR3 DNA reads TGTGCCAGCAGCGTAGAACCGGGACAGGGGTACGAGCAGTACTTC.

The chain has TRBV30 and TRBJ1-1; no definite D call. This CDR3 comprises 13 residues. V shed 0 bases and J shed 4 bases, with 9 bases lying between them. CDR1 is GTSNPN and CDR2 is SVGIG in the germline V gene (reference sequence). CDR3 amino acids: CAWSVQITTEAFF. CDR3 coding DNA: TGTGCCTGGAGTGTACAGATTACCACTGAAGCTTTCTTT.

This chain uses TRBV2 with TRBJ2-2, with 9 bases lining up with TRBD2. The CDR3 sequence is 16 residues long. V was clipped by 4 bases and J by 5 bases; unmatched bases: 8. Germline-derived CDR1 and CDR2 are SNHLY and FYNNEI. In nucleotides, the CDR3 is TGTGCCAGCAGTGGTGTCGGCGGGGGGGTAACCGGGGAGCTGTTTTTT. Protein sequence: CASSGVGGGVTGELFF.

J is TRBJ1-5 and V is TRBV5-6; TRBD1 might be the D (5 bases). V lost 2 bases and J 0 bases, leaving 12 bases between the germline ends. CDR3 length: 16 amino acids. In germline, CDR1 is SGHDT, CDR2 YYEEEE. This chain's CDR3 is CASSFGGVYSNQPQHF. The CDR3 DNA reads as TGTGCCAGCAGCTTCGGGGGAGTTTATAGCAATCAGCCCCAGCATTTT.

This sequence joins TRBV5-1 and TRBJ1-4, with TRBD1 identical over 7 bases. With 4 bases clipped from V and 6 bases from J, the junction kept 9 bases outside the gene matches. Germline values: CDR1 SGHRS, CDR2 YFSETQ. This CDR3 has 15 amino acids. Here the CDR3 DNA reads TGCGCCAGCAGCCCAATAGGGGGCTGGGATGAAAAACTGTTTTTT. As protein: CASSPIGGWDEKLFF.

This clone has only a few counts. The CDR3 region is CASSSLAGGSYEQYF. For the CDR3, the DNA is TGTGCCAGCAGCTCCCTAGCAGGCGGCTCCTACGAGCAGTACTTC. The chain is built from TRBV3-1 (or the pseudogene TRBV3-2) and TRBJ2-7, with a tentative D call TRBD2 (5 bases). There are 15 residues in the CDR3. Germline CDR1 is LGHDT and CDR2 is YNNKEL (reference sequence). Trimming left V 5 bases short and J 0 bases short, with 14 bases between.

The rearrangement links TRBV3-1 (or the pseudogene TRBV3-2) to TRBJ1-4; 10 bases align to TRBD1. CDR1 LGHDT and CDR2 YNNKEL come from the germline V gene (reference sequence). The CDR3 extends over 14 amino acids. With V trimmed by 3 bases and J by 13 bases, 8 bases remained unmatched. The CDR3 sequence: CASSHRTGGARLFF. CDR3 DNA: TGTGCCAGCAGCCATAGGACAGGGGGTGCGAGACTGTTTTTT.

V and J are TRBV12-3 or TRBV12-4 and TRBJ1-1, with D maybe TRBD1 (6 bases). With 6 bases removed from V and 5 bases from J, the gap between germline ends came to 10 bases. The CDR3 runs to 12 residues. The CDR3: CASSIQGTEAFF. Here the CDR3 DNA reads TGTGCCAGCAGCATACAGGGAACTGAAGCTTTCTTT.

The chain employs TRBV19 and TRBJ1-5, with 11 positions matching TRBD1. Germline V CDR1 and CDR2: LNHDA, SQIVND (reference sequence). J lost 6 bases, V lost 1 base, and 8 bases had no gene match. The CDR3 is made up of 17 amino acids. The CDR3, as DNA: TGTGCCAGTAGTATAGGCACCGGGACAGGGGGTCGTCAGCCCCAGCATTTT. Translation: CASSIGTGTGGRQPQHF.

CDR3 region: CASSLGQRRTEAFF. For the CDR3, the DNA is TGTGCCAGCAGCTTGGGACAGCGGCGCACTGAAGCTTTCTTT. The V call is TRBV11-3, the J call TRBJ1-1, with 7 nucleotides matching TRBD1. With 3 bases clipped from V and 4 bases from J, the junction kept 5 bases outside the gene matches. The CDR3 is made up of 14 amino acids. Germline lookup yields CDR1 SGHNT and CDR2 YENEEA.